This T cell receptor beta chain was observed in a study of human T cells and chemical hapten exposure. Background on the study: Small pooled library volume differences mainly caused per-sample TCR yield variation.

As for time point: patch test 1, 2 weeks after DPC sensitization. Treatment: therapeutic diphenylcyclopropenone sensitization with weekly scalp DPC. Patients had alopecia, were aged 18 to 70, and were not pregnant. A word on this clonotype: One junction end disagrees with the germline gene, perhaps due to a read error.

The CDR3 loop spans 11 amino acids. From germline, CDR1 is MNHEY and CDR2 SMNVEV (reference sequence). The library labeled individual cDNA molecules by adding unique molecular identifiers to them. In the original analysis: Sequenced samples showed a median of around 100,000 TCRs each, with counts running from about 20,000 to 690,000. TCRdb recomputed calls from the RACE reads with MiXCR, one row per CDR3 protein. Clone size and V and J calls follow TCRdb, not the original study. The table records some 50,000 distinct CDR3 sequences, roughly a tenth of them present only once. Sequenced material: whole blood, taken in connection with sensitization to the hapten diphenylcyclopropenone (DPC). The chain joins TRBV27 to TRBJ2-7, with D perhaps matching TRBD1 (6 bases). The receptor was isolated from a woman aged 35 to 49 with alopecia areata. Some clones in this sample may be carry-over from other donors' samples. The chain's CDR3 is CASSLGGQVRF. As DNA, the CDR3 is TGTGCCAGCAGTTTAGGGGGACAAGTACGTTTC.